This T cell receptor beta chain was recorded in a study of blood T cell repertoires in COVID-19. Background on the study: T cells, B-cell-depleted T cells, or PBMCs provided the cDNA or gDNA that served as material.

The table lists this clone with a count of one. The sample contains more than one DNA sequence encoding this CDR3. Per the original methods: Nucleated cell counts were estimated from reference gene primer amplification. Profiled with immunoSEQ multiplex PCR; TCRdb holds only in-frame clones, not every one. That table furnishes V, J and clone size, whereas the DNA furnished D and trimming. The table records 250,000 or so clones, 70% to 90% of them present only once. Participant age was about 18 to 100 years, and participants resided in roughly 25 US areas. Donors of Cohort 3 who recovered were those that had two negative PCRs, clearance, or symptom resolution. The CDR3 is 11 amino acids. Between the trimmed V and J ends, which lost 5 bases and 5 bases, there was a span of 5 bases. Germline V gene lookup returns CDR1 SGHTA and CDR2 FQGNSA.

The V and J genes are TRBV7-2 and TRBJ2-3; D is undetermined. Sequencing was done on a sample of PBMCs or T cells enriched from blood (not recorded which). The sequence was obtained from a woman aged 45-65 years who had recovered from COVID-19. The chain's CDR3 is CASSPVDTQYF. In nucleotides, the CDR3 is TGTGCCAGCAGCCCCGTAGATACGCAGTATTTT.